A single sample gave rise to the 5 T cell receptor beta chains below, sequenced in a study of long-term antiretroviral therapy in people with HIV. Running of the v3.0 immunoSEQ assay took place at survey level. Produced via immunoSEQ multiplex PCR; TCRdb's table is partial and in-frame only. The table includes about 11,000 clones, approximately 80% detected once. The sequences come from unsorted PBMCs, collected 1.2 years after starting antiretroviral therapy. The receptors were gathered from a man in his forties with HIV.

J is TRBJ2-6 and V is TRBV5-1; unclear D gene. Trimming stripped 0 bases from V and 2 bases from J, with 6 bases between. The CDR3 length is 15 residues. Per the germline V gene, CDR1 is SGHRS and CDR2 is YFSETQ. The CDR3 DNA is TGCGCCAGCAGCTTGGATGGGACTGGGGCCAACGTCCTGACTTTC. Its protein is CASSLDGTGANVLTF.

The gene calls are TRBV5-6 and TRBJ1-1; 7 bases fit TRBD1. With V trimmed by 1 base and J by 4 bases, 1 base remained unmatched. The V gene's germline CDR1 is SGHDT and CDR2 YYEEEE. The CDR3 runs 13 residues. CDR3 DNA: TGTGCCAGCAGCTTGACAGGGGCCACTGAAGCTTTCTTT. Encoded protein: CASSLTGATEAFF. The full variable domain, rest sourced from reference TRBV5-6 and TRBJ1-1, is DAGVTQSPTHLIKTRGQQVTLRCSPKSGHDTVSWYQQALGQGPQFIFQYYEEEERQRGNFPDRFSGHQFPNYSSELNVNALLLGDSALYLCASSLTGATEAFFGQGTRLTVV.

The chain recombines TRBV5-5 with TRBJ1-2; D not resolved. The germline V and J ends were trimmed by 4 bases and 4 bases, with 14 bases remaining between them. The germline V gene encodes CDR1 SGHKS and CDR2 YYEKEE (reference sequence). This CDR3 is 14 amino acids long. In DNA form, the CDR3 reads TGTGCCAGCAGCCCATCCCACCGTACCTATGGCTACACCTTC. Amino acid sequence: CASSPSHRTYGYTF.

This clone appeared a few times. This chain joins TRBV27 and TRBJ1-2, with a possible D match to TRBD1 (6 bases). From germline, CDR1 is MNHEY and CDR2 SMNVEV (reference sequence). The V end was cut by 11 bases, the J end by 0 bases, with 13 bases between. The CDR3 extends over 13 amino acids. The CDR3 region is CARKRGTNYGYTF. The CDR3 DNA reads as TGTGCCCGAAAAAGGGGGACTAACTATGGCTACACCTTC.

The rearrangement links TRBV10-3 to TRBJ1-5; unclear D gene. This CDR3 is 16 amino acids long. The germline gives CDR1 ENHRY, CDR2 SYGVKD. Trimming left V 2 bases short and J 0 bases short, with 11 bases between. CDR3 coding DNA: TGTGCCATCAGTGAGGAAGCTCCCGGTAGCAATCAGCCCCAGCATTTT. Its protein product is CAISEEAPGSNQPQHF.